A selection of T cell receptor beta chains follows, all from one sample in a study of patients and donors after allogeneic stem cell transplantation. One entry per CDR3 protein results from TCRdb running MiXCR on the RT-PCR reads. The table shows some 960,000 distinct CDR3 sequences, with 18% occurring only once. The source material was blood, either unsorted or a sorted T cell fraction (not recorded which). The receptors derive from a human donor who was either an allogeneic HSCT recipient or a stem cell or donor lymphocyte infusion donor (not recorded which). It is not recorded whose cells these are; they may come from a transplant donor. CDR3s include the opening cysteine and the closing phenylalanine or tryptophan. The D gene is left open where the match is weak. Expanded clones get a size class; other rows say once, few or many, or leave the size out.

V gene: TRBV12-3/TRBV12-4
J gene: TRBJ2-7
D gene: TRBD2
clone size: many
CDR3 DNA: TGTGCCAGCAGTTTATTCGCTAGCGGACCGGGCTCAGAGCAGTACTTC
CDR3 protein: CASSLFASGPGSEQYF

V gene: TRBV24-1
J gene: TRBJ2-2
D gene: TRBD2
clone size: few
CDR3 DNA: TGTGCCACCAGTGATTTTCGTCTAGCGGGGGGTCCGCGTGGCGGGGAGCTGTTTTTT
CDR3 protein: CATSDFRLAGGPRGGELFF

V gene: TRBV9
J gene: TRBJ2-5
D gene: TRBD2
clone size: -
CDR3 DNA: TGTGCCAGCAGCCTAGCGGTCCAAGAGACCCAGTACTTC
CDR3 protein: CASSLAVQETQYF

V gene: TRBV2
J gene: TRBJ2-3
D gene: -
clone size: -
CDR3 DNA: TGTGCCAGCAGTGAAACCGGACGGGGAAGGACAGATACGCAGTATTTT
CDR3 protein: CASSETGRGRTDTQYF

V gene: TRBV19
J gene: TRBJ2-7
D gene: -
clone size: few
CDR3 DNA: TGTGCCAGTACCCTCCGAGGGGGAGGCGAGCAGTACTTC
CDR3 protein: CASTLRGGGEQYF

V gene: TRBV12-3/TRBV12-4
J gene: TRBJ1-6
D gene: -
clone size: many
CDR3 DNA: TGTGCCAGCAGTTTTTTAGGGGGTAATTCACCCCTCCACTTT
CDR3 protein: CASSFLGGNSPLHF

V gene: TRBV12-3/TRBV12-4
J gene: TRBJ1-1
D gene: -
clone size: few
CDR3 DNA: TGTGCCAGCGCTATGAAGGGTGGCACTGAAGCTTTCTTT
CDR3 protein: CASAMKGGTEAFF

V gene: TRBV12-3/TRBV12-4
J gene: TRBJ2-3
D gene: TRBD2
clone size: many
CDR3 DNA: TGTGCCAGCAGTTCGGGCGGGAGTACAGATACGCAGTATTTT
CDR3 protein: CASSSGGSTDTQYF

V gene: TRBV6-2/TRBV6-3
J gene: TRBJ1-1
D gene: -
clone size: few
CDR3 DNA: TGTGCCAGCAGCCGATACCGGGGGAACACTGAAGCTTTCTTT
CDR3 protein: CASSRYRGNTEAFF

V gene: TRBV28
J gene: TRBJ1-6
D gene: -
clone size: -
CDR3 DNA: TGTGCCAGCAGTCCAGGGGACCGATCACCCCTCCACTTT
CDR3 protein: CASSPGDRSPLHF

V gene: TRBV28
J gene: TRBJ2-5
D gene: -
clone size: -
CDR3 DNA: TGTGCCAGCAGTTTATTTGGGGCAGGGGAAGAGACCCAGTACTTC
CDR3 protein: CASSLFGAGEETQYF

V gene: TRBV12-3/TRBV12-4
J gene: TRBJ1-2
D gene: -
clone size: many
CDR3 DNA: TGTGCCAGCAGTCCCGGGACAAGGGAGGGCTACACCTTC
CDR3 protein: CASSPGTREGYTF

V gene: TRBV7-2
J gene: TRBJ1-1
D gene: -
clone size: -
CDR3 DNA: TGTGCCAGCAGCTATGTCGGTTGGGTGAACACTGAAGCTTTCTTT
CDR3 protein: CASSYVGWVNTEAFF